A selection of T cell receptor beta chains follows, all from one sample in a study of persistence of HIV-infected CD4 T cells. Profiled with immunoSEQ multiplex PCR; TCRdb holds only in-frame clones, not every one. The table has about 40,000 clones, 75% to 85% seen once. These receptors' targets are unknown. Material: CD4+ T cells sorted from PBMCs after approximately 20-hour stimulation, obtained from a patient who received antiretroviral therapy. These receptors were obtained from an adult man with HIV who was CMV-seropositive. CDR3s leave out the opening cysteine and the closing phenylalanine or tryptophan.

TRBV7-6	ASSSSRTIADGNEQF
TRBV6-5	ASSQWIETQY
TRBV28	ASSGGGQPQH
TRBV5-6	ASSVGRGNQPQH
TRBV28	ASSLGGQRLVNEQF
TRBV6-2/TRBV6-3	ASSSTYQTSRAY
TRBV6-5	ASSYSTTGNSYEQY
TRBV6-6	ASSYNNIQY
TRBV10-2	ASSESTGGNSPLH
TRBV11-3	ASSLESSAGNTIY
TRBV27	ASSSVGGQATLRGTEAF
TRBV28	ASMSSREKLF
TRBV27	ASSFSLRQGRVMSGYT
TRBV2	ATQRGSSYNEQF
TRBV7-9	ASSFGQALSYEQY
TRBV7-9	ASSLGTLQETQY
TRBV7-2	ASSLGQQINTEAF
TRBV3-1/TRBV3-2	ASSQDRTGGRNEQF
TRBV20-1	SAITGGYT
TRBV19	ASSIRVGGETQY
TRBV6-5	ASFRGYSNTGELF
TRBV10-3	AISEMQANTEAF
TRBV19	ASRRSSGASTDTQY
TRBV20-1	SAGTDYEQY
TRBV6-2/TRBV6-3	ASSHPGLASDTQY
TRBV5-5	ASSLSPNHEAF
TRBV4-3	ASSQDVGHPEKLF
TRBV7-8	ASSLAYGLGNYGYT
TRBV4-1	ASSQGSRGRETQY
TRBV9	ASSVGATADSPLH
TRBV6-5	ASSPSTSGSYEQY
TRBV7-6	ASSLALAGIGNEQF
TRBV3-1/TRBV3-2	ASSQMGLAGEETQY
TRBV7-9	ASSLGLTTGWFPDTQY
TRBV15	ATSRDRTGYSNQPQH
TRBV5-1	ASSTSGTGELF
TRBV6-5	ASSRDRNTGELF